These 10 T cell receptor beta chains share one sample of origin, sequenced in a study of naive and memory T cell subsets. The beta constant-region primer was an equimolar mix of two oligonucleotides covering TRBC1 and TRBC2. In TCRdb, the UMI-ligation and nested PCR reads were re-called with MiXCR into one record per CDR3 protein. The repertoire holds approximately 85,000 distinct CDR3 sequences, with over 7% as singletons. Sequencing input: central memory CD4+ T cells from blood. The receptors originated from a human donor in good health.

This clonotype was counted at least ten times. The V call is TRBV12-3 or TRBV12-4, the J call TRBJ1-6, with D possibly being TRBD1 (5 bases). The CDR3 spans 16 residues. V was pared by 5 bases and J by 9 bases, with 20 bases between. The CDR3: CASSRLTGLFPSPLHF. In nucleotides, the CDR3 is TGTGCCAGCAGTCGCCTCACAGGCTTGTTCCCTTCACCCCTCCACTTT.

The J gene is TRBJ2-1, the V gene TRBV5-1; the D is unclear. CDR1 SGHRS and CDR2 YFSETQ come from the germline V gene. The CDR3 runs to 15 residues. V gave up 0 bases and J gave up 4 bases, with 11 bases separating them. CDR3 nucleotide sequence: TGCGCCAGCAGCTTGGCCGGCAGCCCTTACAATGAGCAGTTCTTC. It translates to CASSLAGSPYNEQFF. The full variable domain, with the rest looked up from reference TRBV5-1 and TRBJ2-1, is KAGVTQTPRYLIKTRGQQVTLSCSPISGHRSVSWYQQTPGQGLQFLFEYFSETQRNKGNFPGRFSGRQFSNSRSEMNVSTLELGDSALYLCASSLAGSPYNEQFFGPGTRLTVL.

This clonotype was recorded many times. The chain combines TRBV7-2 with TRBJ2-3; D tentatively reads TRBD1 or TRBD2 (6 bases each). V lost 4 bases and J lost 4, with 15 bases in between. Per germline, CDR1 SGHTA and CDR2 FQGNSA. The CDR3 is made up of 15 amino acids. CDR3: CASSYALGGADTQYF. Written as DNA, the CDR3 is TGTGCCAGCAGCTATGCCCTGGGGGGCGCAGATACGCAGTATTTT.

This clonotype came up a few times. CDR3 in DNA: TGCAGTGCCCCAGGACTTTACGAGCAGTACTTC. Its protein is CSAPGLYEQYF. The rearrangement joins TRBV20-1 to TRBJ2-7; D possibly corresponds to TRBD2 (5 bases). Per germline, CDR1 DFQATT and CDR2 SNEGSKA (reference sequence). V was cut by 6 bases and J by 4 bases, with 10 bases left in between. The CDR3 runs 11 residues.

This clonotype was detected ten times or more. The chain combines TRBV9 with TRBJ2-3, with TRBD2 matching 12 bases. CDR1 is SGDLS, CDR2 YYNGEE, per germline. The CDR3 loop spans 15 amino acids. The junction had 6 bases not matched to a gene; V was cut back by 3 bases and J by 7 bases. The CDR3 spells CASSATSGSPNTQYF. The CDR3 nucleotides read TGTGCCAGCAGCGCGACTAGCGGGAGTCCAAATACGCAGTATTTT. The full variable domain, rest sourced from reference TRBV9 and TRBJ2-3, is DSGVTQTPKHLITATGQRVTLRCSPRSGDLSVYWYQQSLDQGLQFLIQYYNGEERAKGNILERFSAQQFPDLHSELNLSSLELGDSALYFCASSATSGSPNTQYFGPGTRLTVL.

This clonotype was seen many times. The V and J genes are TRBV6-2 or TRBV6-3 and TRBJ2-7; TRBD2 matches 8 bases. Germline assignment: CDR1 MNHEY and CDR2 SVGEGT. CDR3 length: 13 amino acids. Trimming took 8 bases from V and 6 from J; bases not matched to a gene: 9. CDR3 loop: CASATGGRGEQYF. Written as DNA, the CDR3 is TGTGCCAGCGCAACGGGAGGGCGAGGCGAGCAGTACTTC.

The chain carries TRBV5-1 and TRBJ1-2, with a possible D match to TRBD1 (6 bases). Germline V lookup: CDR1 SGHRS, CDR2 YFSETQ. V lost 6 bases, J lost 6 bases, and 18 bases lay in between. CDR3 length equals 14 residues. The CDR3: CASTPGAPGNGYTF. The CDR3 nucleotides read TGCGCCAGCACCCCAGGGGCACCCGGGAATGGCTACACCTTC.

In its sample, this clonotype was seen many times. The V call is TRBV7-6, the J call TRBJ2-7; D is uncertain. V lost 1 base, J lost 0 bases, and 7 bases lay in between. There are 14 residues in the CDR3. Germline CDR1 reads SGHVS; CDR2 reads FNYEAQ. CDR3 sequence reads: CASSLEQNSYEQYF. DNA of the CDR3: TGTGCCAGCAGCTTAGAACAGAACTCCTACGAGCAGTACTTC. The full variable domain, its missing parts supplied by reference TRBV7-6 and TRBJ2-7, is GAGVSQSPRYKVTKRGQDVALRCDPISGHVSLYWYRQALGQGPEFLTYFNYEAQQDKSGLPNDRFSAERPEGSISTLTIQRTEQRDSAMYRCASSLEQNSYEQYFGPGTRLTVT.

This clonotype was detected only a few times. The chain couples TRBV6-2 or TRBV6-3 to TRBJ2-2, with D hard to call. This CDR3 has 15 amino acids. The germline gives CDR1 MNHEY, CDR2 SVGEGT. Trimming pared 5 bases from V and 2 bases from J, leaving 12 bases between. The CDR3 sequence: CASSRDFVNTGELFF. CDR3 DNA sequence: TGTGCCAGCAGTAGAGACTTCGTTAACACCGGGGAGCTGTTTTTT.

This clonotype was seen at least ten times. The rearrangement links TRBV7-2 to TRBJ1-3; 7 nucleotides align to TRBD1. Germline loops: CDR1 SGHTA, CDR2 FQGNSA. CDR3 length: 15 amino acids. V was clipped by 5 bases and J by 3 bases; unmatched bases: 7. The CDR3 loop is CASSRLTGDGNTIYF. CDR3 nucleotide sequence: TGTGCCAGCAGCCGTCTAACAGGGGATGGAAACACCATATATTTT. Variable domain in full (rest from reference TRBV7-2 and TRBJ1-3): GAGVSQSPSNKVTEKGKDVELRCDPISGHTALYWYRQSLGQGLEFLIYFQGNSAPDKSGLPSDRFSAERTGGSVSTLTIQRTQQEDSAVYLCASSRLTGDGNTIYFGEGSWLTVV.